A selection of T cell receptor beta chains follows, all from one sample in a study of T-cell reconstitution after alpha-beta-depleted transplantation in children. TCRdb used MiXCR to reprocess the PCR reads, holding one entry per CDR3 protein. The table lists 700,000 to 950,000 distinct CDR3 sequences, approximately 15% of them singletons. The specimen comprised PBMCs, mostly from graft donor cells, sampled 360 days after TCRalphabeta/CD19-depleted stem cell transplant. These receptors originate from a male patient younger than 18 who had a stem cell transplant for acute lymphoblastic leukemia, so the T cells may come from the graft donor. Both conserved end residues are part of each CDR3.

v_gene: TRBV12-3/TRBV12-4
j_gene: TRBJ2-5
CDR3aa: CASSLAIGLAGTETQYF

v_gene: TRBV3-1
j_gene: TRBJ2-7
CDR3aa: CASSQEDWYEQYF

v_gene: TRBV2
j_gene: TRBJ2-1
CDR3aa: CASSYLGLAGGEQFF

v_gene: TRBV5-6
j_gene: TRBJ1-1
CDR3aa: CASSWTGLPNTEAFF

v_gene: TRBV7-9
j_gene: TRBJ2-2
CDR3aa: CASTRGTTTPGELFF

v_gene: TRBV20-1
j_gene: TRBJ1-1
CDR3aa: CSARRRPNTEAFF

v_gene: TRBV5-1
j_gene: TRBJ1-1
CDR3aa: CASSLQGRDEAFF

v_gene: TRBV12-3/TRBV12-4
j_gene: TRBJ1-3
CDR3aa: CASSAPWGSGNTIYF

v_gene: TRBV27
j_gene: TRBJ2-1
CDR3aa: CASRRSKPHNEQFF

v_gene: TRBV3-1
j_gene: TRBJ2-6
CDR3aa: CASSQDVRVAGANVLTF

v_gene: TRBV15
j_gene: TRBJ2-1
CDR3aa: CATSRGLADNNEQFF

v_gene: TRBV7-9
j_gene: TRBJ2-5
CDR3aa: CASSSIGTTQETQYF

v_gene: TRBV12-3/TRBV12-4
j_gene: TRBJ2-2
CDR3aa: CASSRWTDPSGELFF

v_gene: TRBV5-1
j_gene: TRBJ2-5
CDR3aa: CASSLDGTGAGAQYF

v_gene: TRBV18
j_gene: TRBJ1-1
CDR3aa: CASSSGAGDTEAFF